Listed here are 2 T cell receptor beta chains from one sample, sequenced in a study of shared clonotypes between healthy human individuals (dated by TCRdb to 2020 to 2022). Library creation used the immunoSEQ multiplex PCR assay. In its TCRdb copy, this immuneACCESS table keeps in-frame sequences only and misses some clones. Where compared with another copy, unresolved V genes explain less than half of these, and the others have no known cause. The sample records around 2.3 million clones, about 94% of which are singletons. The top ten constitute roughly 0.13% of the sample. Sequencing was carried out using naive CD4+ T cells sorted from blood. What the cell subset or site label conveys for this sample: CD45RA+ positively selected. The receptors were sampled from a young man in good health.

The gene calls are TRBV30 and TRBJ2-3, with a possible D match to TRBD2 (5 bases). The CDR3 is 14 residues long. In germline, CDR1 is GTSNPN, CDR2 SVGIG (reference sequence). Trimming took off 1 base at V and 0 bases at J, with 8 bases between the two ends. The CDR3 bases are TGTGCCTGGAGTGGCAGGACTAGCACAGATACGCAGTATTTT. It specifies CAWSGRTSTDTQYF.

This clone was detected only once. Other DNA sequences in the sample encode the same CDR3. The chain has TRBV6-4 and TRBJ1-1, with D perhaps matching TRBD1 (5 bases). Germline-derived CDR1 and CDR2 are MRHNA and SNTAGT. Trimming cost V 4 bases and J 5 bases, with 11 bases left between them. CDR3 length: 13 amino acids. CDR3 region: CASSVQGGTEAFF. As DNA, the CDR3 is TGTGCCAGCAGTGTTCAGGGAGGGACTGAAGCTTTCTTT.